This entry lists 9 T cell receptor beta chains sequenced from one sample in a study of shared T cell receptors in the human thymus. Clones were sequenced by immunoSEQ multiplex PCR, and TCRdb holds only the in-frame ones, with some missing. The table shows approximately 760,000 clones, with approximately 83% occurring only once. This sample also belongs to another study, concerning human thymus T cells.

The sequencing sample was made of thymocytes. These receptors were obtained from a girl under three years old with a congenital heart defect.

The genes are TRBV13 and TRBJ1-1; 9 bases are shared with TRBD1. The germline CDR1 and CDR2 sequences are PRHDT and FYEKMQ (reference sequence). This CDR3 is 14 amino acids long. Trimming took 0 bases from V and 11 from J; bases not matched to a gene: 7. CDR3 sequence: CASSLGAQGARAFF. In DNA form, the CDR3 reads TGTGCCAGCAGCTTAGGGGCACAGGGGGCAAGGGCTTTCTTT.

This chain uses TRBV5-1 with TRBJ1-1; TRBD1 might be the D (5 bases). Per germline, CDR1 SGHRS and CDR2 YFSETQ. The ends were cut back, 1 base at V and 4 bases at J, with 8 bases in the middle. This CDR3 has 13 residues. The CDR3 nucleotides read TGCGCCAGCAGCTTGTACGGGGGCACTGAAGCTTTCTTT. Amino acids: CASSLYGGTEAFF.

This sequence joins TRBV4-3 and TRBJ2-2, with D possibly TRBD1 on 6 matching bases. Germline CDR1 reads LGHNA; CDR2 reads YSLEER. Trimming left V 1 base short and J 13 bases short, with 22 bases between. The CDR3 is made up of 16 amino acids. CDR3 protein: CASSQGSFYRDYPLFF. The CDR3, as DNA: TGCGCCAGCAGCCAAGGGTCTTTTTACAGGGATTACCCGCTGTTTTTT.

The chain employs TRBV4-1 and TRBJ1-5; D not certain. Trimming stripped 0 bases from V and 7 bases from J, with 10 bases between. Germline CDR1 MGHRA, CDR2 YSYEKL. The CDR3 length is 14 residues. The CDR3 loop reads CASSQEHAGQPQHF. CDR3 nucleotides: TGCGCCAGCAGCCAAGAACATGCGGGGCAGCCCCAGCATTTT.

This clone was picked up one time. This chain links TRBV30 with TRBJ1-1; D perhaps matches TRBD1 (5 bases). The CDR3 covers 13 residues. In germline, CDR1 is GTSNPN, CDR2 SVGIG (reference sequence). V shed 2 bases and J shed 10 bases, with 17 bases lying between them. For the CDR3, the DNA is TGTGCCTGGAGTTCAACCCTCCCCGGGGGAGCTTTCTTT. Translated: CAWSSTLPGGAFF. Looking up the rest from reference TRBV30 and TRBJ1-1 gives the full variable domain: SQTIHQWPATLVQPVGSPLSLECTVEGTSNPNLYWYRQAAGRGLQLLFYSVGIGQISSEVPQNLSASRPQDRQFILSSKKLLLSDSGFYLCAWSSTLPGGAFFGQGTRLTVV.

This clone was seen a handful of times. The chain recombines TRBV7-6 with TRBJ2-3; perhaps TRBD1 as D (5 bases). The length of the CDR3 is 16 residues. Germline V gene data show CDR1 as SGHVS and CDR2 as FNYEAQ. The V and J ends lost 2 bases and 0 bases respectively, with 12 bases between them. The CDR3 region is CASSLSPTGSTDTQYF. CDR3 nucleotides: TGTGCCAGCAGCTTATCCCCCACAGGTAGCACAGATACGCAGTATTTT.

The V and J genes are TRBV4-1 and TRBJ2-4; D is ambiguous. Trimming cost V 0 bases and J 10 bases, with 10 bases left between them. Per the germline V gene, CDR1 is MGHRA and CDR2 is YSYEKL. The CDR3 length is 13 residues. CDR3 residues: CASSQDPSKIQYF. The DNA for the CDR3 is TGCGCCAGCAGCCAAGATCCCAGTAAGATTCAGTACTTC.

The chain employs TRBV6-6 and TRBJ1-3; D not certain. The CDR3 contains 15 residues. Trimming removed 0 bases from V and 0 bases from J, with 6 bases in between. CDR1 and CDR2 from the germline V gene are MNHNY and SVGAGI (reference sequence). CDR3 amino acids: CASSYSCHSGNTIYF. The CDR3 bases are TGTGCCAGCAGTTACTCGTGTCACTCTGGAAACACCATATATTTT.

The chain employs TRBV29-1 and TRBJ1-2; 9 positions match TRBD1. CDR1 and CDR2 from the germline V gene are SQVTM and ANQGSEA. V trimming: 2 bases; J trimming: 5 bases; junction bases outside the gene matches: 15. The CDR3 spans 17 residues. CDR3 nucleotide sequence: TGCAGCGTTGAAAAAGCAGATACCGGGACAGGGCATTATGGCTACACCTTC. Translation: CSVEKADTGTGHYGYTF.